Listed here are 27 T cell receptor beta chains from one sample, sequenced in a study of early T cells in non-severe SARS-CoV-2 infection. TCRdb used MiXCR to reprocess the 5' RACE reads, holding one entry per CDR3 protein. Among 45,000 to 55,000 distinct CDR3 sequences listed, about 6.5% were seen once. The sample consisted of whole blood, taken at baseline. The receptors were sampled from an adult who was a healthcare worker with PCR-confirmed SARS-CoV-2 infection or an uninfected control (not recorded which).

A few counts support this clonotype. The rearrangement joins TRBV10-2 to TRBJ1-2; possible D gene TRBD1, 6 bases. Per the germline V gene, CDR1 is WSHSY and CDR2 is SAAADI. The CDR3 has 15 residues. V lost 3 bases, J lost 0 bases, and 11 bases lay in between. The CDR3 reads CASSDSDSSNYGYTF. As DNA, the CDR3 is TGCGCCAGCAGTGATTCGGACAGCTCTAACTATGGCTACACCTTC.

Many counts were recorded for this clonotype. The gene calls are TRBV5-1 and TRBJ2-1; D not certain. Germline V gene data show CDR1 as SGHRS and CDR2 as YFSETQ. Trimming removed 4 bases at V and 0 bases at J, with 14 bases between. This CDR3 is 16 amino acids long. The CDR3 protein is CASSAASSLSYNEQFF. The CDR3 nucleotides are TGCGCCAGCAGCGCCGCTAGTTCCCTCTCCTACAATGAGCAGTTCTTC.

Many counts were recorded for this clonotype. This chain links TRBV20-1 with TRBJ1-2; 9 bases match TRBD1. V lost 5 bases and J lost 0; bases outside the gene matches: 7. This CDR3 is built from 15 residues. Germline CDR1 is DFQATT and CDR2 is SNEGSKA (reference sequence). CDR3 protein: CSALPRTGANYGYTF. DNA of the CDR3: TGCAGTGCTCTGCCCCGGACAGGGGCTAACTATGGCTACACCTTC.

This clonotype has a handful of counts. The chain recombines TRBV21-1 with TRBJ1-1; TRBD1, the D gene given by the table, was not confirmed from the DNA. TRBV21-1 is flagged as a pseudogene. CDR3 length: 15 amino acids. The CDR3 region is CASSARQGCNTEAFF. In nucleotides, the CDR3 is TGTGCCAGCAGCGCCCGACAGGGATGTAACACTGAAGCTTTCTTT.

This clonotype was counted many times. V gene TRBV4-3 combines with J gene TRBJ2-1; D ambiguous. Germline V gene data show CDR1 as LGHNA and CDR2 as YSLEER. The CDR3 is 15 amino acids. V gave up 0 bases and J gave up 3 bases, with 9 bases separating them. The CDR3 spells CASSQDSGIYNEQFF. Written as DNA, the CDR3 is TGCGCCAGCAGCCAAGATAGTGGTATCTACAATGAGCAGTTCTTC.

Many counts were recorded for this clonotype. V is TRBV29-1 and J is TRBJ2-3; TRBD2 is a possible D gene (5 bases). With 6 bases removed from V and 2 bases from J, the gap between germline ends came to 15 bases. Per the germline V gene, CDR1 is SQVTM and CDR2 is ANQGSEA. The CDR3 runs to 14 residues. Written as DNA, the CDR3 is TGCAGCGTCCTACCGGGGATGTCCACAGATACGCAGTATTTT. Protein: CSVLPGMSTDTQYF.

This clonotype was found a few times. The gene calls are TRBV12-3 or TRBV12-4 and TRBJ2-7; D perhaps matches TRBD2 (5 bases). CDR3 size: 16 residues. Deletions cut 6 bases from V and 3 bases from J, with 21 bases between. The CDR3 DNA reads TGTGCCAGCAGCCGTGGGTCATCTGTCCGGGGCTACGAGCAGTACTTC. Amino acid sequence: CASSRGSSVRGYEQYF.

This clonotype was recorded at least ten times. The chain employs TRBV27 and TRBJ1-5; D might be TRBD1 (5 bases). Germline V lookup: CDR1 MNHEY, CDR2 SMNVEV (reference sequence). V gave up 4 bases and J gave up 5 bases, with 12 bases separating them. This CDR3 has 14 amino acids. CDR3: CASSSARQHQPQHF. CDR3 bases: TGTGCCAGCAGTTCCGCCCGACAGCATCAGCCCCAGCATTTT.

The J gene is TRBJ2-2, the V gene TRBV12-3 or TRBV12-4; TRBD2 agrees at 12 bases. Unmatched junction bases numbered 7, after V lost 6 bases and J lost 5 bases. The CDR3 has 16 residues. The CDR3 is CASRILLAGGTGELFF. CDR3 DNA: TGTGCCAGCAGAATACTCCTAGCGGGGGGGACCGGGGAGCTGTTTTTT.

This clonotype was detected a few times. This rearrangement joins TRBV7-6 to TRBJ2-1, with 9 bases lining up with TRBD2. The CDR3 loop spans 20 amino acids. Germline V gene lookup returns CDR1 SGHVS and CDR2 FNYEAQ. With V trimmed by 0 bases and J by 2 bases, 14 bases remained unmatched. The chain's CDR3 is CASSLARSGGPDQAYNEQFF. The CDR3 region has the DNA TGTGCCAGCAGCTTAGCGCGTAGCGGGGGACCGGATCAGGCCTACAATGAGCAGTTCTTC.

J is TRBJ1-5 and V is TRBV10-1; the D gene is possibly TRBD1 (5 bases). CDR1 is WNHNN, CDR2 SYGVQD, per germline (reference sequence). Trimming took off 6 bases at V and 7 bases at J, with 13 bases between the two ends. The CDR3 covers 13 residues. CDR3 DNA sequence: TGCGCCAGCAGCCAGGGACGGGGGCAGCCCCAGCATTTT. Translation: CASSQGRGQPQHF.

The gene calls are TRBV19 and TRBJ1-4; D is undetermined. Trimming took off 3 bases at V and 4 bases at J, with 9 bases between the two ends. CDR3 length: 14 amino acids. Germline V gene data show CDR1 as LNHDA and CDR2 as SQIVND (reference sequence). CDR3: CASSIDGFNEKLFF. CDR3 DNA: TGTGCCAGTAGTATCGACGGTTTTAATGAAAAACTGTTTTTT.

There are many counts of this clonotype. The V gene is TRBV2, the J gene TRBJ2-3; TRBD1 matches 8 bases. Looked up from germline, CDR1 is SNHLY and CDR2 is FYNNEI. The junction had 6 bases not matched to a gene; V was cut back by 4 bases and J by 6 bases. This CDR3 region has 14 residues. CDR3 sequence: CASSGGQGEDTQYF. CDR3 bases: TGTGCCAGCAGTGGAGGACAGGGCGAGGATACGCAGTATTTT.

The V call is TRBV5-1, the J call TRBJ2-2; the D call may be TRBD1 or TRBD2 (5 bases each). This CDR3 comprises 15 residues. Looked up from germline, CDR1 is SGHRS and CDR2 is YFSETQ. Deletions cut 1 base from V and 6 bases from J, with 13 bases between. For the CDR3, the DNA is TGCGCCAGCAGCTTGTTTAGTGGGGACGCCGGGGAGCTGTTTTTT. It is translated as CASSLFSGDAGELFF.

This clonotype was counted ten times or more. This chain connects TRBV20-1 to TRBJ1-2; 10 bases fit TRBD1. The CDR3 is 14 residues long. Germline values: CDR1 DFQATT, CDR2 SNEGSKA (reference sequence). The V and J ends lost 1 base and 2 bases, in that order; junction bases with no gene match: 1. The CDR3 here is CSARGTGGNYGYTF. CDR3 coding DNA: TGCAGTGCTAGAGGGACAGGGGGGAACTATGGCTACACCTTC.

The table lists this clonotype with many counts. The chain employs TRBV7-9 and TRBJ2-5, with 8 bases fitting TRBD1. Germline CDR1 is SEHNR and CDR2 is FQNEAQ (reference sequence). Unmatched junction bases numbered 1, after V lost 2 bases and J lost 2 bases. The CDR3 is made up of 14 amino acids. CDR3 sequence: CASSLRTGQETQYF. The CDR3 DNA is TGTGCCAGCAGCTTACGGACAGGGCAAGAGACCCAGTACTTC.

This clonotype was observed many times. The chain has TRBV6-1 and TRBJ1-2, with D hard to call. The CDR3 contains 14 residues. CDR1 and CDR2 (germline): MNHNS, SASEGT. Trimming took 5 bases from V and 0 from J, leaving 10 bases between them. The CDR3, as DNA: TGTGCCAGCAGTCAGGTTGGGACTAACTATGGCTACACCTTC. It specifies CASSQVGTNYGYTF.

As DNA, the CDR3 is TGTGCCAGCAGCTCACGACTAGCGGGATACCCACGGAATGAGCAGTTCTTC. Residues: CASSSRLAGYPRNEQFF. The chain combines TRBV7-2 with TRBJ2-1; 11 bases fit TRBD2. The V and J ends lost 4 bases and 7 bases, in that order; junction bases with no gene match: 12. Germline V gives CDR1 SGHTA, CDR2 FQGNSA. The CDR3 consists of 17 residues.

This clonotype was counted at least ten times. The CDR3 reads CASSLDPTEAFF. DNA of the CDR3: TGTGCCAGCAGCTTAGACCCCACTGAAGCTTTCTTT. V usage is TRBV7-4 and J usage is TRBJ1-1; D is unclear. This CDR3 has 12 amino acids. V lost 1 base and J 4 bases, leaving 4 bases between the germline ends. Germline assignment: CDR1 SGHVT and CDR2 SQSDAQ.

This clonotype has at least ten counts. The chain combines TRBV11-2 with TRBJ2-4, with a weak D call TRBD2 (6 bases). This CDR3 comprises 17 residues. From germline, CDR1 is SGHAT and CDR2 FQNNGV. The V end was cut by 5 bases, the J end by 1 base, with 18 bases between. CDR3 protein: CASSPTEGRWAKNIQYF. In nucleotides, the CDR3 is TGTGCCAGCAGCCCCACGGAGGGTCGTTGGGCCAAAAACATTCAGTACTTC.

The chain recombines TRBV4-3 with TRBJ2-3; tentatively, D is TRBD2 (5 bases). V lost 2 bases and J 4 bases, leaving 22 bases between the germline ends. The CDR3 is made up of 18 amino acids. Germline CDR1 reads LGHNA; CDR2 reads YSLEER. The CDR3 protein is CASSQNPLARAWSDTQYF. CDR3 in DNA: TGCGCCAGCAGCCAAAACCCCTTGGCGCGGGCTTGGTCAGATACGCAGTATTTT.

The V call is TRBV4-3, the J call TRBJ1-2; D is unresolved. CDR3 size: 13 residues. The germline V gene encodes CDR1 LGHNA and CDR2 YSLEER. Between the trimmed V and J ends, which lost 5 bases and 3 bases, there was a span of 10 bases. The CDR3 reads CASSADIDYGYTF. DNA for the CDR3: TGCGCCAGCAGCGCCGACATAGACTATGGCTACACCTTC.

This clonotype was counted ten times or more. The genes are TRBV4-2 and TRBJ2-1; 9 bases match TRBD2. The CDR3 is 19 amino acids. V shed 1 base and J 0 bases; nucleotides not matched to a gene: 10. In germline, CDR1 is LGHNA, CDR2 YNFKEQ. CDR3 protein: CASSQVSRLAGLSYNEQFF. The CDR3 region has the DNA TGTGCCAGCAGCCAAGTGAGTCGTCTAGCGGGGCTCTCCTACAATGAGCAGTTCTTC.

This clonotype came up many times. The chain combines TRBV19 with TRBJ2-7; D may be TRBD2 (6 bases). V lost 7 bases, J lost 2 bases, and 18 bases lay in between. The CDR3 spans 15 residues. The germline V gene has CDR1 LNHDA and CDR2 SQIVND (reference sequence). The CDR3 reads CASTPRRGNTYEQYF. DNA for the CDR3: TGTGCCAGTACCCCCCGGCGGGGCAACACCTACGAGCAGTACTTC.

This clonotype was detected many times. V gene TRBV7-9 combines with J gene TRBJ1-1; D is unresolved. Deletions cut 5 bases from V and 0 bases from J, with 7 bases between. The germline gives CDR1 SEHNR, CDR2 FQNEAQ (reference sequence). The CDR3 totals 13 residues. CDR3 amino acids: CASSPTVNTEAFF. The CDR3 DNA sequence: TGTGCCAGCAGCCCGACCGTGAACACTGAAGCTTTCTTT.

This clonotype was recorded at least ten times. The chain uses TRBV7-2 and TRBJ2-5, with a possible D match to TRBD2 (6 bases). V gave up 4 bases and J gave up 2 bases, with 11 bases separating them. The CDR3 is 14 amino acids. In germline, CDR1 is SGHTA, CDR2 FQGNSA. CDR3 nucleotides: TGTGCCAGCAGCTGGGCGGGGACTCAAGAGACCCAGTACTTC. Its translation: CASSWAGTQETQYF.

This clonotype appeared many times. The chain uses TRBV12-3 or TRBV12-4 and TRBJ1-1, with D perhaps TRBD1 (5 bases). There are 15 residues in the CDR3. V was clipped by 5 bases and J by 4 bases, with 17 bases between them. As DNA, the CDR3 is TGTGCCAGCAGTCGCCCGTCGGGGGAGAGCACTGAAGCTTTCTTT. Encoded protein: CASSRPSGESTEAFF.